This T cell receptor (beta chain) was captured by sequencing in a study of blood T cell repertoires in COVID-19. For the study at large: The samples span acute and convalescent COVID-19 from the United States, Italy and Spain.

Assay: immunoSEQ multiplex PCR; the TCRdb copy retains only in-frame clones and omits some. The sample has 250,000 to 400,000 clones, 88% seen once; the top ten hold about 1.5%. With 0 bases removed from V and 4 bases from J, the gap between germline ends came to 18 bases. The germline V gene has CDR1 SGHDN and CDR2 FVKESK. This CDR3 region has 17 residues. It was during active infection that Seattle patients were enrolled and then longitudinally followed. The V gene is TRBV14, the J gene TRBJ1-2; maybe TRBD1 (6 bases). This receptor was taken from a woman younger than 45 with COVID-19, enrolled during active disease. Input material: peripheral blood. CDR3 region: CASSQDPLGRGAYGYTF. Here the CDR3 DNA reads TGTGCCAGCAGCCAAGATCCCCTTGGCAGGGGCGCCTATGGCTACACCTTC.